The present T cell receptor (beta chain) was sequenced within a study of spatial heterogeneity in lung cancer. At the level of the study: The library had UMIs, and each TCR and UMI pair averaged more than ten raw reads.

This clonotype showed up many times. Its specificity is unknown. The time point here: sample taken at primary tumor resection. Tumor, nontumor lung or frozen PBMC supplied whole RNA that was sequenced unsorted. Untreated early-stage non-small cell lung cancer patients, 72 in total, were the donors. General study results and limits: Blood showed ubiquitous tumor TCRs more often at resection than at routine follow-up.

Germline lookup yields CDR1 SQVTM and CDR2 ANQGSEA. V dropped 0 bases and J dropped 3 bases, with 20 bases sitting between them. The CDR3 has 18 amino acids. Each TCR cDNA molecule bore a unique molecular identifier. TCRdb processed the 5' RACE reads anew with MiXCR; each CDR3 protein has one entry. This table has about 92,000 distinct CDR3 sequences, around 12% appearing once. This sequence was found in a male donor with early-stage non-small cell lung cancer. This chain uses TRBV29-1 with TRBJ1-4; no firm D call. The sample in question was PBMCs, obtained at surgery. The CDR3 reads CSVEDPGRPSTANEKLFF. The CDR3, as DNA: TGCAGCGTTGAAGATCCCGGACGACCCTCTACGGCTAATGAAAAACTGTTTTTT.